This T cell receptor beta chain emerged from a study of blood T cell repertoires in COVID-19. Sequenced by immunoSEQ multiplex PCR; TCRdb stores in-frame clones only, minus some. The data hold 150,000 to 200,000 clones, with about 85% observed a single time. The source of this sequence is a woman at least 80 years old with COVID-19, enrolled during active disease. The sample comprised peripheral blood.

The CDR3, as DNA: TGCAGCGTTGATGACGGAGGTAACATTCAGTACTTC. It is translated as CSVDDGGNIQYF. The gene calls are TRBV29-1 and TRBJ2-4, with D perhaps TRBD2 (5 bases). Trimming cost V 3 bases and J 7 bases, with 10 bases left between them. The CDR3 has 12 residues. Germline V gene sequence: CDR1 SQVTM, CDR2 ANQGSEA.